These T cell receptor beta chains were read from a single sample in a study of OX40 agonist ivuxolimab in advanced cancers. Sequencing used immunoSEQ multiplex PCR; TCRdb keeps in-frame clones, though not all of them. The table shows about 76,000 clones, with around 87% occurring only once. The source material was CD4+ or CD8+ T cells sorted from blood, sampled in a trial of the OX40 agonist ivuxolimab. The receptors shown here come from an adult with an advanced solid tumor such as melanoma, head and neck, liver or kidney cancer. Each CDR3 is given without its conserved first and last residue. The order of the fields is V gene, CDR3 protein.

v_call: TRBV18; cdr3_aa: ASSPPFDGSYEQY
v_call: TRBV21-1; cdr3_aa: ASSKEERGFSPPQH
v_call: TRBV10-3; cdr3_aa: AISEEGLNQPQH
v_call: TRBV27; cdr3_aa: ASSLGTKGPNSPLH
v_call: TRBV5-4; cdr3_aa: ASSSGLHQPQH
v_call: TRBV11-3; cdr3_aa: ASSPRGRSTDTQY
v_call: TRBV29-1; cdr3_aa: SVETEWAGGYT
v_call: TRBV10-1; cdr3_aa: ASSENRNEQF
v_call: TRBV11-3; cdr3_aa: ASSSRTSGGARQY
v_call: TRBV18; cdr3_aa: ASSLRRASNEKLF
v_call: TRBV7-2; cdr3_aa: ASSYPNRLAGGYNEQF
v_call: TRBV15; cdr3_aa: ATSSDPQVNTEAF
v_call: TRBV2; cdr3_aa: ASNTAFFTDTQY
v_call: TRBV10-1; cdr3_aa: ASIRPTKTNSPLH
v_call: TRBV6-6; cdr3_aa: ASSYFGLDTQY
v_call: TRBV7-2; cdr3_aa: ASSPELAGNEQF
v_call: TRBV28; cdr3_aa: ASSSPFWFGATNEKLF
v_call: TRBV7-3; cdr3_aa: ASSLFAGARLSGELF
v_call: TRBV28; cdr3_aa: ATLRVYNEQF
v_call: TRBV21-1; cdr3_aa: ASSKNRGEDQPQH
v_call: TRBV28; cdr3_aa: ASSIPGNNSPLH
v_call: TRBV19; cdr3_aa: ASRRTVEDTQY
v_call: TRBV28; cdr3_aa: ASSPSLAGALYGYT
v_call: TRBV7-3; cdr3_aa: ASSSRASDTQY
v_call: TRBV7-2; cdr3_aa: ASSLVWGPGEQY
v_call: TRBV14; cdr3_aa: ASSLISANTGELF
v_call: TRBV5-1; cdr3_aa: ASSFRGTGLILSYEQY
v_call: TRBV6-6; cdr3_aa: ASSQVGYEQY
v_call: TRBV30; cdr3_aa: AWSRLAGAGETQY
v_call: TRBV19; cdr3_aa: ASSLRGAANTGELF
v_call: TRBV7-9; cdr3_aa: ASALRVATEAF
v_call: TRBV5-1; cdr3_aa: ASSWWTGENTEAF
v_call: TRBV4-2; cdr3_aa: ASSHSQGSNTEAF
v_call: TRBV28; cdr3_aa: ASSPLDRGSYEQY
v_call: TRBV6-6; cdr3_aa: ASSYGGQPQH
v_call: TRBV11-2; cdr3_aa: ASSYGQGATNEKLF
v_call: TRBV10-3; cdr3_aa: AISRQSSGNTIY
v_call: TRBV10-3; cdr3_aa: AISESSGLKLF
v_call: TRBV4-1; cdr3_aa: ASSQFTGVNQPQH